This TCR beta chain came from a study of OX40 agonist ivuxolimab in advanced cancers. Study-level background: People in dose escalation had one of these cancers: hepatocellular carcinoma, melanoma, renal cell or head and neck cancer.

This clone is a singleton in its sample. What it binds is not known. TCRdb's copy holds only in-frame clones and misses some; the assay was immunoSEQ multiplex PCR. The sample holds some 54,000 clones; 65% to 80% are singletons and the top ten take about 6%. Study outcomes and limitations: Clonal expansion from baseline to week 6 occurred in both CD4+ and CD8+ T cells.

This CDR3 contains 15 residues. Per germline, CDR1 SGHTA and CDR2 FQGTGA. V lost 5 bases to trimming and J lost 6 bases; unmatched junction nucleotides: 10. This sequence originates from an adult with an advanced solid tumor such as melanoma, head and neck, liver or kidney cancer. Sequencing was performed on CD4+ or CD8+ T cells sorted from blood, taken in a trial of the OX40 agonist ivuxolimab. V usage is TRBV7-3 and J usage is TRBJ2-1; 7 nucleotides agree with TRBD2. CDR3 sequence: CASSPHGGTTNEQFF. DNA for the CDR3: TGTGCCAGCAGCCCCCACGGAGGGACTACCAATGAGCAGTTCTTC.